The present T cell receptor (beta chain) was sequenced within a study of blood T cell repertoires in COVID-19 (TCRdb year 2020). Looking at the study overall: Samples covering the acute and convalescent phases of COVID-19 were provided by collaborators in the United States, Italy and Spain. Sample metadata almost always included a de-identified subject ID, COVID-19 status, age in years and sex. The dataset comprised deeply sampled blood TCRbeta repertoires from subjects exposed to, actively infected with, or recovered from COVID-19. The material from the prospective study consisted of cDNA or gDNA derived from T cells, B-cell-depleted T cells, or PBMCs. The repertoires were made available in a free public database intended to serve as a resource for research on the immune response to SARS-CoV-2. Where HLA class I and class II types were available, the types were taken from metadata supplied by the sample provider, not from assay-based typing. The samples were drawn from the first 160 participants of the ongoing ImmuneRACE study and from 950 to 1,500 subjects provided by 6 global collaborators. The research as a whole found: How much clinical and demographic metadata was included differed by source and by participant, and the metadata was provided uncurated.

The CDR3 runs 14 amino acids, cysteine and phenylalanine included. The sequence is cut down to CDR3 DNA, 42 bases in frame from base 1. V is reduced by 7 bases and J by 10 bases, leaving a spacing of 20 bases between them. Reading the germline V gene (reference sequence) gives CDR1 MNHEY and CDR2 SMNVEV. Participants in the prospective study were aged 18 to 89 years, lived in under 30 United States geographic areas, and enrolled through a virtual design. Cohort assignment in the prospective study relied on participant-reported clinical history from a screening survey and a study questionnaire. ImmuneRACE Cohort 3 recovered participants were defined by two consecutive negative NP/OP PCR tests, healthcare professional clearance, or symptom resolution. Each participant in the prospective study had whole blood, serum and a nasopharyngeal or oropharyngeal swab collected by mobile phlebotomists. Prospective study participants could optionally give additional blood draws and questionnaires over an approximately two-month period. Before DNA extraction, prospective study blood samples were shipped either frozen or at room temperature.

This clone came up once. The target of this receptor is not known. Per-base qualities were not stored, and no clone one base away is much larger. The immunoSEQ Assay, a bias-controlled multiplex PCR, was used to amplify TCRbeta CDR3 regions from genomic DNA. Under the source paper's analysis protocol: Nucleated cell counts per sample were estimated from amplification of reference gene primers within the assay. To quantify the absolute abundance of each unique TCRbeta CDR3 rearrangement, sequence reads were collapsed and filtered. For each sample, productive Simpson clonality was calculated as the square root of Simpson's diversity index across productive rearrangements. TCRdb re-hosts the immuneACCESS table, in-frame sequences only. Its copies lack some clones; in the studies checked, an unresolved V gene accounts for under half of them, and the cause for the rest is not known. That table supplies the V and J calls and clone size; D and trimming were determined from the DNA. The sample table shows about 380,000 clones, and approximately 90% are seen once. The ten largest clonotypes hold about 1.1% of the sample.

This receptor was taken from a young woman who had recovered from COVID-19. Input material: PBMCs or T cells enriched from blood (not recorded which). The V gene is TRBV27 and the J gene is TRBJ2-1; a weak D assignment points to TRBD2 (6 bases agree). The CDR3 protein is CASTPGPGGEEQFF. The bases are TGTGCCAGCACGCCGGGCCCCGGGGGAGAGGAGCAGTTCTTC.